What follows are 23 T cell receptor beta chains derived from one specimen sequenced in a study of OX40 agonist ivuxolimab in advanced cancers. The data were produced by immunoSEQ multiplex PCR, yet TCRdb's version contains in-frame clones alone and is incomplete. The table includes 65,000 to 75,000 clones, around 89% detected once. Here the sequenced sample was CD4+ or CD8+ T cells sorted from blood, taken in a trial of the OX40 agonist ivuxolimab. All receptors derive from an adult with an advanced solid tumor such as melanoma, head and neck, liver or kidney cancer.

There are a few counts of this clone. V usage is TRBV28 and J usage is TRBJ1-5; D is undetermined. The germline gives CDR1 MDHEN, CDR2 SYDVKM. The V gene lost 11 bases and the J gene lost 1 base, with 9 bases spanning the gap. CDR3 length: 12 residues. The CDR3 region is CAAVVSNQPQHF. DNA for the CDR3: TGTGCCGCTGTAGTGAGCAATCAGCCCCAGCATTTT.

The J gene is TRBJ2-2, the V gene TRBV7-8, with D perhaps matching TRBD1 or TRBD2 (5 bases each). This CDR3 has 15 amino acids. The ends were cut back, 5 bases at V and 2 bases at J, with 12 bases in the middle. Germline loops: CDR1 SGHVS, CDR2 FQNEAQ. CDR3 nucleotides: TGTGCCAGCAGCCTCCGGGACGTTAACACCGGGGAGCTGTTTTTT. Translated, it gives CASSLRDVNTGELFF.

This clone was seen a few times. This sequence joins TRBV10-1 and TRBJ1-6; 9 bases fit TRBD1. There are 13 residues in the CDR3. The junction had 3 bases not matched to a gene; V was cut back by 8 bases and J by 7 bases. Germline CDR1 WNHNN, CDR2 SYGVQD (reference sequence). The CDR3 region is CASQGQGNSPLHF. The CDR3 DNA sequence: TGCGCCAGCCAAGGACAGGGGAATTCACCCCTCCACTTT.

The chain couples TRBV11-2 to TRBJ2-7; tentatively, D is TRBD1 (5 bases). The V gene's germline CDR1 is SGHAT and CDR2 FQNNGV. V lost 7 bases, J lost 0 bases, and 13 bases lay in between. This CDR3 is 14 amino acids long. The CDR3 DNA is TGTGCCAGCACCTTTGACCAGGGCTCCTACGAGCAGTACTTC. It specifies CASTFDQGSYEQYF.

The gene calls are TRBV6-5 and TRBJ1-2, with D possibly TRBD1 on 6 matching bases. The CDR3 loop spans 12 amino acids. Per germline, CDR1 MNHEY and CDR2 SVGAGI. The V end lost 7 bases, the J end lost 2 bases, and 8 bases lay between the germline ends. CDR3 protein: CASKQGNYGYTF. The CDR3 DNA reads TGTGCCAGCAAACAGGGAAACTATGGCTACACCTTC.

Worth noting for this clone: The same CDR3 can be traced to other DNA sequences in this sample. The rearrangement joins TRBV2 to TRBJ1-5; no clear D. This CDR3 contains 14 residues. Trimming took 11 bases from V and 4 from J, leaving 18 bases between them. Germline assignment: CDR1 SNHLY and CDR2 FYNNEI. The CDR3 is CASSRSRGNQPQHF. The DNA for the CDR3 is TGTGCCTCTTCTAGGAGTCGGGGTAATCAGCCCCAGCATTTT. Together with reference TRBV2 and TRBJ1-5, the CDR3 gives the full variable domain: EPEVTQTPSHQVTQMGQEVILRCVPISNHLYFYWYRQILGQKVEFLVSFYNNEISEKSEIFDDQFSVERPDGSNFTLKIRSTKLEDSAMYFCASSRSRGNQPQHFGDGTRLSIL.

The V call is TRBV9, the J call TRBJ2-1; TRBD2 agrees at 14 bases. Germline assignment: CDR1 SGDLS and CDR2 YYNGEE. The CDR3 has 15 amino acids. V gave up 0 bases and J gave up 7 bases; unmatched junction bases: 0. The CDR3 sequence is CASSVGTSGGNEQFF. DNA of the CDR3: TGTGCCAGCAGCGTAGGGACTAGCGGGGGGAATGAGCAGTTCTTC.

The chain couples TRBV5-1 to TRBJ2-1; D ambiguous. The V gene's germline CDR1 is SGHRS and CDR2 YFSETQ. V gave up 2 bases and J gave up 2 bases, with 8 bases separating them. The CDR3 spans 14 residues. The CDR3 loop reads CASSLEETYNEQFF. DNA for the CDR3: TGCGCCAGCAGCTTAGAGGAAACCTACAATGAGCAGTTCTTC. Based on the CDR3 plus reference TRBV5-1 and TRBJ2-1, the full variable domain is KAGVTQTPRYLIKTRGQQVTLSCSPISGHRSVSWYQQTPGQGLQFLFEYFSETQRNKGNFPGRFSGRQFSNSRSEMNVSTLELGDSALYLCASSLEETYNEQFFGPGTRLTVL.

The gene calls are TRBV19 and TRBJ1-5; D gene uncertain. The CDR3 extends over 16 amino acids. V was pared by 7 bases and J by 1 base, with 17 bases between. Germline V gene lookup returns CDR1 LNHDA and CDR2 SQIVND (reference sequence). This CDR3 reads CASNVGGMRSNQPQHF. The CDR3 region has the DNA TGTGCCAGTAACGTAGGCGGGATGAGGAGCAATCAGCCCCAGCATTTT.

The chain links TRBV6-6 to TRBJ2-2, with 10 bases lining up with TRBD2. Trimming cost V 8 bases and J 0 bases; bases outside gene matches: 6. This CDR3 comprises 16 residues. Germline assignment: CDR1 MNHNY and CDR2 SVGAGI (reference sequence). The CDR3: CASCKRGGANTGELFF. CDR3 sequence (DNA): TGTGCCAGCTGTAAGCGGGGGGGGGCGAACACCGGGGAGCTGTTTTTT.

In nucleotides, the CDR3 is TGTGCCAGCTCCTCGGGCCTTCAAGATACGCAGTATTTT. The encoded protein is CASSSGLQDTQYF. This chain uses TRBV6-4 with TRBJ2-3; D uncertain. Trimming removed 8 bases at V and 5 bases at J, with 14 bases between. The germline V gene has CDR1 MRHNA and CDR2 SNTAGT. The CDR3 is 13 amino acids.

V is TRBV13 and J is TRBJ1-6, with 9 bases identical to TRBD1. The J segment lost 6 bases and the V segment lost 5 bases, leaving 8 bases of the junction unmatched. The CDR3 is 16 residues long. Per germline, CDR1 PRHDT and CDR2 FYEKMQ (reference sequence). CDR3 sequence reads: CASSRGQGEGNSPLHF. The CDR3, as DNA: TGTGCCAGCAGCCGGGGACAGGGAGAGGGTAATTCACCCCTCCACTTT.

The chain links TRBV15 to TRBJ1-1, with 8 bases lining up with TRBD1. The V segment lost 7 bases and the J segment 6 bases; nucleotides outside the gene matches: 7. The CDR3 is made up of 13 amino acids. Germline CDR1 and CDR2: LNHNV and YYDKDF (reference sequence). DNA for the CDR3: TGTGCCACCACACTACAGGGGGGGGCTGAAGCTTTCTTT. It translates to CATTLQGGAEAFF. Drawing the rest from reference TRBV15 and TRBJ1-1, the complete variable domain is DAMVIQNPRYQVTQFGKPVTLSCSQTLNHNVMYWYQQKSSQAPKLLFHYYDKDFNNEADTPDNFQSRRPNTSFCFLDIRSPGLGDTAMYLCATTLQGGAEAFFGQGTRLTVV.

The chain carries TRBV30 and TRBJ1-6; 7 nucleotides line up with TRBD1. The V and J ends lost 0 bases and 1 base, in that order; junction bases with no gene match: 6. The CDR3 length is 17 residues. CDR1 GTSNPN and CDR2 SVGIG come from the germline V gene (reference sequence). The CDR3 region is CAWSVQRGRSYNSPLHF. CDR3 bases: TGTGCCTGGAGTGTACAAAGGGGGCGGTCCTATAATTCACCCCTCCACTTT.

J is TRBJ1-2 and V is TRBV7-9, with no clear D. The CDR3 sequence is 16 residues long. The germline V gene encodes CDR1 SEHNR and CDR2 FQNEAQ (reference sequence). V was trimmed by 0 bases and J by 7 bases, leaving 18 bases between them. CDR3 nucleotides: TGTGCCAGCAGCTTAGCGAATCCGGGGTGGTACGGTGGCTACACCTTC. This encodes CASSLANPGWYGGYTF.

The chain carries TRBV5-5 and TRBJ1-5; possibly TRBD1 for D (5 bases). The CDR3 runs to 13 residues. Germline V gene lookup returns CDR1 SGHKS and CDR2 YYEKEE (reference sequence). V was trimmed by 4 bases and J by 7 bases, leaving 12 bases between them. CDR3 in amino acids: CASSAGPGQPQHF. CDR3 bases: TGTGCCAGCAGCGCGGGACCGGGGCAGCCCCAGCATTTT. The variable domain in full, with the rest retrieved from reference TRBV5-5 and TRBJ1-5, is DAGVTQSPTHLIKTRGQQVTLRCSPISGHKSVSWYQQVLGQGPQFIFQYYEKEERGRGNFPDRFSARQFPNYSSELNVNALLLGDSALYLCASSAGPGQPQHFGDGTRLSIL.

The gene calls are TRBV7-2 and TRBJ2-7; perhaps D is TRBD1 or TRBD2 (5 bases each). The germline V and J ends were trimmed by 3 bases and 2 bases, with 11 bases remaining between them. The CDR3 has 14 residues. Germline V gene sequence: CDR1 SGHTA, CDR2 FQGNSA. The CDR3 DNA reads as TGTGCCAGCAGCTTGTCTCAGGGACCCTACGAGCAGTACTTC. It translates to CASSLSQGPYEQYF. Supplemented by reference TRBV7-2 and TRBJ2-7, the full variable domain reads GAGVSQSPSNKVTEKGKDVELRCDPISGHTALYWYRQSLGQGLEFLIYFQGNSAPDKSGLPSDRFSAERTGGSVSTLTIQRTQQEDSAVYLCASSLSQGPYEQYFGPGTRLTVT.

The chain couples TRBV9 to TRBJ1-2; a weak D match, TRBD1 (5 bases). Deletions cut 2 bases from V and 0 bases from J, with 11 bases between. Germline values: CDR1 SGDLS, CDR2 YYNGEE. There are 15 residues in the CDR3. The CDR3 sequence: CASSVGDLANYGYTF. CDR3 DNA: TGTGCCAGCAGCGTGGGGGACCTAGCTAACTATGGCTACACCTTC.

The chain couples TRBV2 to TRBJ1-2, with 7 nucleotides matching TRBD1. Germline V lookup: CDR1 SNHLY, CDR2 FYNNEI. CDR3 size: 13 residues. J was trimmed by 4 bases and V by 7 bases; bases with no gene match: 6. The CDR3 sequence: CASNLQGPYGYTF. The CDR3 DNA sequence: TGTGCCAGCAATTTACAGGGGCCCTATGGCTACACCTTC.

The chain combines TRBV29-1 with TRBJ1-4; 9 bases map to TRBD1. The V segment lost 0 bases and the J segment 8 bases; nucleotides outside the gene matches: 7. Germline V gene lookup returns CDR1 SQVTM and CDR2 ANQGSEA. The CDR3 consists of 15 residues. CDR3 loop: CSVEDRTGGTEKLFF. The CDR3, as DNA: TGCAGCGTTGAAGATCGTACAGGGGGCACGGAAAAACTGTTTTTT.

This sequence joins TRBV6-1 and TRBJ2-7; D remains ambiguous. This CDR3 is built from 14 residues. In germline, CDR1 is MNHNS, CDR2 SASEGT. Trimming left V 7 bases short and J 4 bases short, with 17 bases between. The CDR3 DNA is TGTGCCAGCATGCTATCTCCAGGACCTTACGAGCAGTACTTC. This translates into CASMLSPGPYEQYF.

The sample holds one count of this clone. The gene calls are TRBV12-5 and TRBJ1-2; no definite D call. The CDR3 has 11 residues. Germline assignment: CDR1 LGHNT and CDR2 FRNRAP. Trimming shortened V by 7 bases and J by 0 bases, and 3 bases separated the two germline ends. CDR3 loop: CASEANYGYTF. CDR3 DNA: TGTGCTAGTGAGGCTAACTATGGCTACACCTTC.

V gene TRBV14 combines with J gene TRBJ2-7; D remains unclear. Trimming removed 4 bases at V and 2 bases at J, with 15 bases between. The CDR3 loop spans 15 amino acids. The germline gives CDR1 SGHDN, CDR2 FVKESK. This CDR3 reads CASSRLLVGPYEQYF. Here the CDR3 DNA reads TGTGCCAGCAGCCGACTTCTGGTGGGCCCCTACGAGCAGTACTTC.